This TCR beta chain was profiled in a study of T cell repertoires in ileal Crohn's disease (dated 2019 in TCRdb). Concerning the study at large: At the time of surgery, roughly a third of patients were active smokers, and the median duration of disease was 7.5 to 8.5 years. Running in parallel with the study was a multicentre cohort set up to find predictors of early endoscopic recurrence following ileocolonic resection. All patients had surgery for a complication: stricturing disease in roughly 60% and penetrating disease in approximately 39%. A prospective multicentre cohort supplied the 55 or so Crohn's disease patients whose TCR repertoires were analysed. A total of about 170 mucosal samples from some 60 patients were sequenced, collected from several sites on the surgical specimen and at postoperative endoscopy. Roughly half of the patients were given postoperative therapy, with around 20 on anti-TNF agents and over 9 on thiopurines. Endoscopic postoperative recurrence was defined by a Rutgeerts score above i0.

Notes on this clone: The target of this receptor is not known. It has no much larger one-base neighbor in the sample; base qualities were not kept.

For CDR1 and CDR2, the germline V gene lists SGHTA and FQGTGA. The cysteine opens and the phenylalanine closes a CDR3 of 16 amino acids. Of all the DNA, just the CDR3 is kept, 48 bases in frame from base 1. Trimming leaves V shorter by 2 bases and J shorter by 3 bases, with the junction holding 9 bases beyond the gene matches. In light of the paper, this sample's time point label describes: sorted mucosal CD4 T cells. Before cell sorting, lamina propria lymphocytes were isolated from the surgical specimens using a Ficoll-hypaque gradient. To be eligible, patients had to be adults with ileal or ileocolonic Crohn's disease and an indication for ileocolonic resection. CD4 and CD8 T cells were sorted using a BD FACSAria III, with a mean purity above 99%. Findings and caveats that apply to the study as a whole: Endoscopic recurrence was linked to a higher percentage of high-frequency clones at surgery, and recurrence occurred in every patient whose clonality exceeded 26.8% (18/57). Only a subgroup of patients, of unstated size, had their mucosal CD4 and CD8 T cells sorted and sequenced. A significantly higher proportion of clonal expansions was observed in active smokers at surgery than in non-smokers (about 25% vs 20%, p=0.02). Compared with CD4 T cells, sorted CD8 T cells held more high-frequency clones, which suggests that the mucosal expansions were mostly CD8.

Libraries were prepared through the immunoSEQ multiplex PCR assay. CDR3 regions were amplified from genomic DNA by Adaptive Biotechnology using a two-step, amplification bias-controlled multiplex PCR. Primers for every V and J gene segment were used in the first PCR, and barcodes and Illumina adapters were added in the second PCR. CDR3 libraries were sequenced using an Illumina instrument. Per the authors' processing: The analysis drew on both the pipelines supplied by the vendor and custom analysis of the raw data in R/Bioconductor running R version 3.3.0. Clonality, ranging from 0 to 1, was calculated as the inverse of the normalised Shannon entropy of all productive clones. High-frequency clones were defined as the share of the repertoire occupied by the top 100 clones, with only clones passing a 95% confidence test being retained. The Simpson index measured repertoire diversity, and the Morisita-Horn index measured overlap between samples. TCRdb obtained this table from immuneACCESS and retained in-frame rearrangements with V and J assigned. These tables miss some clones; where compared with another copy, unresolved V genes account for less than half of the shortfall, and the remainder is unexplained. Clonal size and the V and J genes are those of that table, whereas D and trimming came from the DNA. Here the sample has about 3,400 clones; about 80% occur a single time. The ten most abundant clones make up around 3% of the sample.

The material sequenced was CD4+ T cells sorted from the ileum. The chain uses TRBV7-3 and TRBJ2-5; 7 central bases correspond to TRBD2. The receptor comes from an adult with Crohn's disease. The CDR3 amino acid sequence is: CASSLGAGANKETQYF. The DNA sequence follows: TGTGCCAGCAGCTTAGGCGCGGGAGCGAATAAAGAGACCCAGTACTTC.